The 30 T cell receptor beta chains in this list originate from one sample, sequenced in a study of shared clonotypes between healthy human individuals. Naive CD8 isolation took CD45RO-negative cells positively selected for CCR7 and excluded terminally differentiated effector memory CD45RA+ cells. Data came from immunoSEQ multiplex PCR; TCRdb stores just in-frame clones and leaves some out. The profile shows hundreds of thousands of clones, roughly 98% of them singletons. The sequenced material came from naive CD8+ T cells sorted from blood. All receptors derive from a man aged 25 to 45 in good health.

This chain joins TRBV7-3 and TRBJ2-1; D perhaps matches TRBD1 (5 bases). V was cut by 4 bases and J by 8 bases, with 21 bases left in between. This CDR3 comprises 16 residues. Germline V gene lookup returns CDR1 SGHTA and CDR2 FQGTGA. The CDR3 loop is CASSSRGLDPKDEQFF. The CDR3 DNA is TGTGCCAGCAGCTCAAGGGGTCTAGACCCTAAGGATGAGCAGTTCTTC.

The CDR3 coding sequence is TGCAGCGTTGAAGATGGGAGCTCCTACAATGAGCAGTTCTTC. Protein sequence: CSVEDGSSYNEQFF. V usage is TRBV29-1 and J usage is TRBJ2-1, with D tentatively TRBD2 (5 bases). V was pared by 0 bases and J by 0 bases, with 6 bases between. The CDR3 consists of 14 residues. Germline lookup yields CDR1 SQVTM and CDR2 ANQGSEA.

V is TRBV19 and J is TRBJ2-7; D may be TRBD1 (5 bases). CDR1 LNHDA and CDR2 SQIVND come from the germline V gene (reference sequence). This CDR3 contains 13 residues. With 3 bases removed from V and 2 bases from J, the gap between germline ends came to 8 bases. CDR3 sequence reads: CASSMGLTYEQYF. For the CDR3, the DNA is TGTGCCAGTAGTATGGGGCTCACCTACGAGCAGTACTTC.

The rearrangement joins TRBV28 to TRBJ2-7; the D call may be TRBD1 or TRBD2 (5 bases each). The length of the CDR3 is 15 residues. With 8 bases removed from V and 1 base from J, the gap between germline ends came to 18 bases. CDR1 and CDR2 (germline): MDHEN, SYDVKM. The CDR3 nucleotides read TGTGCCAGCCACACGCCGTGGGGACGGTCCTACGAGCAGTACTTC. Amino acids: CASHTPWGRSYEQYF.

The V and J genes are TRBV28 and TRBJ2-1; TRBD2 is a possible D gene (5 bases). The germline gives CDR1 MDHEN, CDR2 SYDVKM. CDR3 length: 12 residues. Trimming removed 5 bases at V and 6 bases at J, with 8 bases between. This CDR3 is CASSIGINEQFF. The CDR3 region has the DNA TGTGCCAGCAGTATCGGGATCAATGAGCAGTTCTTC.

This clone came up once. The rearrangement joins TRBV9 to TRBJ2-3; D remains unclear. This CDR3 contains 16 residues. Germline V gene sequence: CDR1 SGDLS, CDR2 YYNGEE. Trimming stripped 0 bases from V and 0 bases from J, with 11 bases between. The CDR3 here is CASSVEGRVSTDTQYF. The CDR3 DNA reads as TGTGCCAGCAGCGTAGAAGGCCGGGTTAGCACAGATACGCAGTATTTT.

V and J are TRBV29-1 and TRBJ2-1, with 14 bases matching TRBD2. The V gene's germline CDR1 is SQVTM and CDR2 ANQGSEA. The CDR3 is 15 amino acids. V was pared by 2 bases and J by 8 bases, with 5 bases of the junction left unmatched. CDR3 sequence: CSVEPGLAGVYEQFF. CDR3 nucleotides: TGCAGCGTTGAACCGGGACTAGCGGGAGTATATGAGCAGTTCTTC.

This clone has only one observation. CDR3 DNA sequence: TGCGCCAGCAGCTTGGAGGTCGGGGGAACCGGGGAGCTGTTTTTT. Amino acids: CASSLEVGGTGELFF. V gene TRBV5-1 combines with J gene TRBJ2-2, with TRBD2 as a possible D gene (6 bases). CDR1 SGHRS and CDR2 YFSETQ come from the germline V gene. This CDR3 is 15 amino acids long. Trimming removed 0 bases at V and 5 bases at J, with 11 bases between.

The chain employs TRBV4-1 and TRBJ1-5; TRBD1 is a possible D gene (6 bases). This CDR3 has 14 residues. Germline V gives CDR1 MGHRA, CDR2 YSYEKL. V shed 0 bases and J shed 5 bases, with 8 bases lying between them. CDR3 coding DNA: TGCGCCAGCAGCCAAGACAGGGGCGATCAGCCCCAGCATTTT. It yields the protein CASSQDRGDQPQHF.

This chain connects TRBV29-1 to TRBJ2-5, with 8 positions matching TRBD2. Germline CDR1 is SQVTM and CDR2 is ANQGSEA. V shed 5 bases, J shed 0 bases, and the junction held 5 bases outside the gene matches. The CDR3 totals 14 residues. CDR3 nucleotides: TGCAGCGTTACTGGCGGGAGGAACCAAGAGACCCAGTACTTC. As protein: CSVTGGRNQETQYF.

The chain combines TRBV9 with TRBJ2-2; weak D call: TRBD1 (6 bases). CDR1 is SGDLS, CDR2 YYNGEE, per germline. This CDR3 has 15 amino acids. V was cut by 6 bases and J by 0 bases, with 12 bases left in between. The CDR3 spells CASNRVDTNTGELFF. The CDR3 DNA reads TGTGCCAGCAACAGGGTCGACACGAACACCGGGGAGCTGTTTTTT.

The chain carries TRBV4-3 and TRBJ2-7; D tentatively reads TRBD1 or TRBD2 (5 bases each). V was cut by 5 bases and J by 2 bases, with 16 bases left in between. The CDR3 spans 15 residues. Germline-derived CDR1 and CDR2 are LGHNA and YSLEER. CDR3 residues: CASSTALGETYEQYF. CDR3 coding DNA: TGCGCCAGCAGCACTGCCTTAGGGGAGACCTACGAGCAGTACTTC.

V is TRBV7-2 and J is TRBJ2-7; D unclear. This CDR3 is 12 amino acids long. V lost 1 base, J lost 5 bases, and 6 bases lay in between. Germline V gene sequence: CDR1 SGHTA, CDR2 FQGNSA. The CDR3 reads CASSLEWDEQYF. The CDR3 DNA reads TGTGCCAGCAGCTTAGAATGGGACGAGCAGTACTTC.

The chain has TRBV11-1 and TRBJ2-7, with D perhaps matching TRBD2 (5 bases). Trimming removed 5 bases at V and 2 bases at J, with 16 bases between. There are 15 residues in the CDR3. Germline V CDR1 and CDR2: SGHAT, FQDESV (reference sequence). The CDR3 coding sequence is TGTGCCAGCAGCCCTAGAAGGACTCGACCCTACGAGCAGTACTTC. Amino acid sequence: CASSPRRTRPYEQYF.

This chain joins TRBV5-1 and TRBJ2-3, with D perhaps TRBD1 (6 bases). The V end lost 4 bases, the J end lost 4 bases, and 25 bases lay between the germline ends. The CDR3 runs 18 residues. Germline V gene data show CDR1 as SGHRS and CDR2 as YFSETQ. The CDR3 loop is CASSPPGTKQGIADTQYF. CDR3 in DNA: TGCGCCAGCAGCCCACCCGGGACCAAACAGGGAATTGCAGATACGCAGTATTTT.

This chain's CDR3 is CASSQDPGSISYEQYF. The CDR3 nucleotides are TGCGCCAGCAGCCAAGATCCTGGCTCAATTTCCTACGAGCAGTACTTC. The V call is TRBV4-1, the J call TRBJ2-7; D gene ambiguous. The CDR3 totals 16 residues. The germline CDR1 and CDR2 sequences are MGHRA and YSYEKL. Trimming removed 0 bases from V and 1 base from J, with 13 bases in between.

The V call is TRBV4-2, the J call TRBJ1-1; D unresolved. This CDR3 has 15 residues. The germline V and J ends were trimmed by 0 bases and 1 base, with 9 bases remaining between them. CDR1 is LGHNA and CDR2 is YNFKEQ in the germline V gene. This CDR3 reads CASSQDSVGNTEAFF. CDR3 bases: TGTGCCAGCAGCCAAGACAGCGTCGGGAACACTGAAGCTTTCTTT.

This chain uses TRBV14 with TRBJ2-1, with D perhaps being TRBD1 or TRBD2 (5 bases each). Per germline, CDR1 SGHDN and CDR2 FVKESK. V lost 2 bases and J 6 bases, leaving 11 bases between the germline ends. The CDR3 loop spans 14 amino acids. CDR3: CASSQPVGGNEQFF. Here the CDR3 DNA reads TGTGCCAGCAGCCAACCAGTTGGGGGCAATGAGCAGTTCTTC. Variable domain in full (rest from reference TRBV14 and TRBJ2-1): EAGVTQFPSHSVIEKGQTVTLRCDPISGHDNLYWYRRVMGKEIKFLLHFVKESKQDESGMPNNRFLAERTGGTYSTLKVQPAELEDSGVYFCASSQPVGGNEQFFGPGTRLTVL.

The chain is built from TRBV25-1 and TRBJ2-4; D perhaps matches TRBD2 (7 bases). Germline V lookup: CDR1 MGHDK, CDR2 SYGVNS. V lost 4 bases and J 7 bases, leaving 20 bases between the germline ends. The CDR3 extends over 16 amino acids. In DNA form, the CDR3 reads TGTGCCAGCAGTGGGGTGGGAGGGGGAACGGTCAACATTCAGTACTTC. Residues: CASSGVGGGTVNIQYF.

This clone came up once. The chain combines TRBV7-9 with TRBJ2-5; D is undetermined. Trimming pared 5 bases from V and 2 bases from J, leaving 15 bases between. The germline CDR1 and CDR2 sequences are SEHNR and FQNEAQ (reference sequence). This CDR3 is 15 amino acids long. In DNA form, the CDR3 reads TGTGCCAGCAGCCGGTGGAGTGGCTCACAAGAGACCCAGTACTTC. It specifies CASSRWSGSQETQYF.

V usage is TRBV5-1 and J usage is TRBJ2-1, with D unclear. Germline V gives CDR1 SGHRS, CDR2 YFSETQ. V was clipped by 3 bases and J by 8 bases, with 9 bases between them. The CDR3 covers 12 residues. The CDR3 sequence is CASSSEGHEQFF. The CDR3 nucleotides read TGCGCCAGCAGCTCTGAAGGGCATGAGCAGTTCTTC.

V is TRBV7-9 and J is TRBJ1-5; TRBD1 might be the D (5 bases). CDR1 and CDR2 (germline): SEHNR, FQNEAQ (reference sequence). CDR3 size: 14 residues. Trimming removed 3 bases at V and 2 bases at J, with 8 bases between. CDR3 sequence (DNA): TGTGCCAGCAGCTTGCCGGGACGCAATCAGCCCCAGCATTTT. It codes for CASSLPGRNQPQHF.

This chain links TRBV29-1 with TRBJ2-7; 8 positions match TRBD2. The germline CDR1 and CDR2 sequences are SQVTM and ANQGSEA. The CDR3 sequence is 12 residues long. V lost 4 bases and J lost 5; bases outside the gene matches: 4. Here the CDR3 reads CSVVGLGNEQYF. Written as DNA, the CDR3 is TGCAGCGTTGTGGGACTAGGAAACGAGCAGTACTTC.

The rearrangement uses TRBV10-3 and TRBJ1-4, with D maybe TRBD1 (5 bases). The germline CDR1 and CDR2 sequences are ENHRY and SYGVKD. V lost 7 bases, J lost 4 bases, and 7 bases lay in between. This CDR3 has 12 residues. The CDR3 is CAIMGDNEKLFF. The CDR3 coding sequence is TGTGCCATCATGGGGGATAATGAAAAACTGTTTTTT.

The chain employs TRBV6-5 and TRBJ2-1; the D call may be TRBD1 or TRBD2 (6 bases each). The CDR3 is made up of 15 amino acids. V lost 0 bases and J 6 bases, leaving 12 bases between the germline ends. CDR1 and CDR2 (germline): MNHEY, SVGAGI. Here the CDR3 reads CASSYSGGRLNEQFF. For the CDR3, the DNA is TGTGCCAGCAGTTACTCCGGGGGCCGCCTCAATGAGCAGTTCTTC.

The V call is TRBV9, the J call TRBJ2-7; TRBD2 matches 8 bases. The germline V gene has CDR1 SGDLS and CDR2 YYNGEE. The CDR3 is 16 residues long. With V trimmed by 4 bases and J by 3 bases, 12 bases remained unmatched. The CDR3 nucleotides read TGTGCCAGCAGCTCCGAGGGAACTAGCGGATACTACGAGCAGTACTTC. Protein sequence: CASSSEGTSGYYEQYF. Combining the CDR3 with reference TRBV9 and TRBJ2-7 gives the whole variable domain DSGVTQTPKHLITATGQRVTLRCSPRSGDLSVYWYQQSLDQGLQFLIQYYNGEERAKGNILERFSAQQFPDLHSELNLSSLELGDSALYFCASSSEGTSGYYEQYFGPGTRLTVT.

This chain joins TRBV11-3 and TRBJ2-7, with 11 positions matching TRBD1. With V trimmed by 6 bases and J by 7 bases, 8 bases remained unmatched. Per the germline V gene, CDR1 is SGHNT and CDR2 is YENEEA. The CDR3 length is 14 residues. The CDR3 loop is CASSPGTGGKEQYF. CDR3 coding DNA: TGTGCCAGCAGTCCCGGGACAGGGGGTAAAGAGCAGTACTTC.

The gene calls are TRBV7-9 and TRBJ1-1, with D unclear. Per germline, CDR1 SEHNR and CDR2 FQNEAQ (reference sequence). The length of the CDR3 is 15 residues. V was cut by 4 bases and J by 6 bases, with 18 bases left in between. The CDR3 nucleotides read TGTGCCAGCAGCTCGGGCCAACTCTTAGGGCCTGAAGCTTTCTTT. This gives the protein CASSSGQLLGPEAFF.

V gene TRBV4-3 combines with J gene TRBJ2-5, with D tentatively TRBD2 (5 bases). CDR3 size: 16 residues. The V gene lost 0 bases and the J gene lost 4 bases, with 15 bases spanning the gap. Germline V gene data show CDR1 as LGHNA and CDR2 as YSLEER. CDR3 loop: CASSQDWGAWTETQYF. CDR3 coding DNA: TGCGCCAGCAGCCAAGATTGGGGAGCCTGGACAGAGACCCAGTACTTC.

The V and J genes are TRBV5-1 and TRBJ2-7; 9 nucleotides line up with TRBD1. Germline lookup yields CDR1 SGHRS and CDR2 YFSETQ. With 4 bases clipped from V and 3 bases from J, the junction kept 8 bases outside the gene matches. The CDR3 is 15 amino acids. The CDR3 protein is CASSKTGTGNYEQYF. The CDR3 DNA follows: TGCGCCAGCAGCAAGACCGGGACAGGGAACTACGAGCAGTACTTC.